What follows are 16 T cell receptor beta chains derived from one specimen sequenced in a study of blood T cells in healthy people across ages. The authors ran a second PCR of roughly 6 to 12 cycles using a sample-barcoded 5' primer and a J-beta primer mix. TCRdb independently ran MiXCR on the 5' RACE reads; one entry per CDR3 protein. The sample includes about 640,000 distinct CDR3 sequences, under 30% of them seen just once. Sequencing used blood. The source is a woman over 75 in good health.

This clonotype was observed a handful of times. The chain links TRBV7-2 to TRBJ2-7, with D unresolved. Germline V gene lookup returns CDR1 SGHTA and CDR2 FQGNSA. V was shortened by 6 bases and J by 7 bases, with 28 bases between the two germline ends. The CDR3 runs 17 residues. DNA for the CDR3: TGTGCCAGCAGAAGCTTCGATCCCTCGGTCTCCTACAATGAGCAGTACTTC. It encodes CASRSFDPSVSYNEQYF. The full variable domain, rest sourced from reference TRBV7-2 and TRBJ2-7, is GAGVSQSPSNKVTEKGKDVELRCDPISGHTALYWYRQSLGQGLEFLIYFQGNSAPDKSGLPSDRFSAERTGGSVSTLTIQRTQQEDSAVYLCASRSFDPSVSYNEQYFGPGTRLTVT.

This clonotype was recorded many times. The chain carries TRBV5-1 and TRBJ2-1, with 10 bases fitting TRBD1. The CDR3 is 15 residues long. With 4 bases clipped from V and 3 bases from J, the junction kept 4 bases outside the gene matches. Germline values: CDR1 SGHRS, CDR2 YFSETQ. CDR3 bases: TGCGCCAGCAGCAGGACAGGGGGATACTACAATGAGCAGTTCTTC. This codes for CASSRTGGYYNEQFF.

This clonotype has only a few counts. The CDR3 loop is CASRGGPYTGELFF. DNA of the CDR3: TGTGCCAGCCGGGGGGGCCCATACACCGGGGAGCTGTTTTTT. The gene calls are TRBV12-3 or TRBV12-4 and TRBJ2-2; 8 bases fit TRBD2. Losses at the gene ends were 8 bases for V and 3 bases for J; bases not matched to a gene: 5. CDR3 length: 14 residues.

This clonotype was seen at least ten times. The chain employs TRBV20-1 and TRBJ1-2; a possible D gene is TRBD1 (5 bases). The CDR3 is made up of 13 amino acids. Looked up from germline, CDR1 is DFQATT and CDR2 is SNEGSKA (reference sequence). The ends were cut back, 0 bases at V and 4 bases at J, with 9 bases in the middle. The CDR3 DNA sequence: TGCAGTGCTAGAGAGGGGACCAGCTATGGCTACACCTTC. Amino acid sequence: CSAREGTSYGYTF.

The chain recombines TRBV20-1 with TRBJ1-1; TRBD1 matches at 7 bases. The CDR3 is made up of 16 amino acids. Trimming cost V 0 bases and J 1 base; bases outside gene matches: 8. CDR1 and CDR2 from the germline V gene are DFQATT and SNEGSKA (reference sequence). The CDR3 DNA reads as TGCAGTGCTAGAGATCATCTACGACAGGGGAACACTGAAGCTTTCTTT. Amino acids: CSARDHLRQGNTEAFF.

This clonotype occurred many times. This sequence may be a read error, since a much larger clone differs from it by one base. The gene calls are TRBV7-2 and TRBJ2-7; a weak D match, TRBD1 (5 bases). Germline V CDR1 and CDR2: SGHTA, FQGNSA. Trimming stripped 5 bases from V and 7 bases from J, with 18 bases between. The CDR3 runs to 14 residues. The CDR3 loop is CASSQGAANNEQYF. The CDR3 nucleotides read TGTGCCAGCAGCCAAGGGGCAGCCAACAATGAGCAGTACTTC.

The sample holds many counts of this clonotype. The genes are TRBV5-1 and TRBJ2-7, with D possibly called TRBD1 or TRBD2 (6 bases each). The CDR3 is made up of 14 amino acids. Germline lookup yields CDR1 SGHRS and CDR2 YFSETQ. Trimming left V 7 bases short and J 2 bases short, with 16 bases between. CDR3 in amino acids: CASARGDGAYEQYF. The CDR3 nucleotides read TGCGCCAGCGCAAGGGGGGACGGAGCCTACGAGCAGTACTTC.

The chain combines TRBV9 with TRBJ1-6, with TRBD1 matching 8 bases. This CDR3 has 14 residues. The V gene end was trimmed by 6 bases and the J gene end by 6 bases; junction bases not matched to a gene: 5. The germline V gene has CDR1 SGDLS and CDR2 YYNGEE. Written as DNA, the CDR3 is TGTGCCAGCACCTCGACAGGGGTTAATTCACCCCTCCACTTT. Its protein product is CASTSTGVNSPLHF.

This clonotype was counted only a few times. This may arise from a read error, as a much more abundant clone is one base away. V is TRBV20-1 and J is TRBJ2-7, with D unresolved. With 3 bases removed from V and 7 bases from J, the gap between germline ends came to 16 bases. The CDR3 has 13 residues. In germline, CDR1 is DFQATT, CDR2 SNEGSKA (reference sequence). The CDR3 region is CSARARRVGEQYF. DNA of the CDR3: TGCAGTGCTAGGGCCAGGAGAGTGGGGGAGCAGTACTTC.

This clonotype was seen at least ten times. The chain uses TRBV21-1 and TRBJ2-5; the table's D call, TRBD1, has no DNA check behind it. TRBV21-1 is assigned pseudogene status. The CDR3 covers 15 residues. The CDR3 protein is CASSTNPTEKETQYF. In DNA form, the CDR3 reads TGTGCCAGCAGCACTAACCCGACAGAAAAAGAGACCCAGTACTTC.

This chain uses TRBV20-1 with TRBJ1-6; D is perhaps TRBD1 (6 bases). V lost 4 bases to trimming and J lost 1 base, with 14 bases between them. CDR1 DFQATT and CDR2 SNEGSKA come from the germline V gene (reference sequence). The length of the CDR3 is 16 residues. In nucleotides, the CDR3 is TGCAGTGCTAAGGGGGGCATCAGGTCCTATAATTCACCCCTCCACTTT. Translating gives CSAKGGIRSYNSPLHF.

This clonotype was found many times. The CDR3: CSKQGANYGYTF. CDR3 DNA: TGCAGCAAACAGGGGGCTAACTATGGCTACACCTTC. The chain carries TRBV20-1 and TRBJ1-2, with 8 bases fitting TRBD1. Germline V CDR1 and CDR2: DFQATT, SNEGSKA (reference sequence). This CDR3 region has 12 residues.

The chain combines TRBV14 with TRBJ2-1; 10 bases map to TRBD2. Germline V gene lookup returns CDR1 SGHDN and CDR2 FVKESK. The V segment lost 0 bases and the J segment 7 bases; nucleotides outside the gene matches: 9. CDR3 size: 17 residues. The CDR3 sequence: CASSQEWLAGERNEQFF. The DNA for the CDR3 is TGTGCCAGCAGCCAAGAATGGCTAGCGGGGGAAAGGAATGAGCAGTTCTTC. The full variable domain, rest sourced from reference TRBV14 and TRBJ2-1, is EAGVTQFPSHSVIEKGQTVTLRCDPISGHDNLYWYRRVMGKEIKFLLHFVKESKQDESGMPNNRFLAERTGGTYSTLKVQPAELEDSGVYFCASSQEWLAGERNEQFFGPGTRLTVL.

The chain employs TRBV6-6 and TRBJ1-1, with TRBD1 as a possible D gene (5 bases). CDR3 length: 14 residues. Germline assignment: CDR1 MNHNY and CDR2 SVGAGI (reference sequence). The V end lost 2 bases, the J end lost 0 bases, and 7 bases lay between the germline ends. Here the CDR3 DNA reads TGTGCCAGCAGTTACCGACAGTTGAACACTGAAGCTTTCTTT. Translated, it gives CASSYRQLNTEAFF.

V is TRBV10-3 and J is TRBJ2-1, with TRBD2 matching over 7 bases. Germline values: CDR1 ENHRY, CDR2 SYGVKD. This CDR3 spans 14 amino acids. J was trimmed by 0 bases and V by 10 bases; bases with no gene match: 6. The CDR3 nucleotides read TGTGCCACGCAGCGGGGTCTCTCCTACAATGAGCAGTTCTTC. This translates into CATQRGLSYNEQFF.

The genes are TRBV7-2 and TRBJ2-5; D is undetermined. The CDR3 runs to 14 residues. V was pared by 5 bases and J by 2 bases, with 12 bases between. From germline, CDR1 is SGHTA and CDR2 FQGNSA. Written as DNA, the CDR3 is TGTGCCAGCAGCCCCAACACCGGGCAAGAGACCCAGTACTTC. It translates to CASSPNTGQETQYF. Filled out from reference TRBV7-2 and TRBJ2-5, the complete variable domain reads GAGVSQSPSNKVTEKGKDVELRCDPISGHTALYWYRQSLGQGLEFLIYFQGNSAPDKSGLPSDRFSAERTGGSVSTLTIQRTQQEDSAVYLCASSPNTGQETQYFGPGTRLLVL.